Given below is one T cell receptor beta chain in context. The sample holds a few counts of this clone. There is no known antigen for this receptor. Base quality data are lacking; no much larger clone is found one base away. This sample stems from a study of cytomegalovirus exposure and HLA in healthy donors (dated by TCRdb to 2017 to 2019). At the level of the whole study: An earlier analysis of several hundred of the donors reported 276 Gb of sequence data and 100 million to 130 million unique TCR beta sequences from around 200 million T cells. An early release that covered several hundred HLA-typed donors contained about 300 gigabases of sequencing data and some 87 million unique TCR sequences. The genetic ancestry cluster associated with self-reported Caucasian donors included around 76% of the roughly 400 genotyped donors. The study was designed to test whether signatures of past pathogen exposure could be identified by cataloging public T cell receptors. The study used immunosequencing to profile the T cell repertoires of more than 650 subjects and linked those repertoires to cytomegalovirus serostatus. In addition to the first cohort of 666 subjects, a separate validation cohort of approximately 130 different subjects was used. The study combined high-throughput TCR immunosequencing, statistical association of individual TCRs with disease status, and machine learning to predict cytomegalovirus infection status. A later analysis re-examined previously published TCR beta repertoires from roughly 720 donors and added high-resolution HLA genotyping to investigate patterns of TCR occurrence. In the later analysis, no new phenotypic data were used to find candidate immune exposures; instead, reliance was placed on TCR beta sequences and their occurrence across donors. To decide whether each TCR beta V gene segment behaved as functional or pseudogenic, an earlier analysis of fewer than 750 of the donors relied on high-throughput TCR beta sequencing. Alongside the repertoire data, information on donor age, sex, ethnicity and CMV serostatus was compiled. Genome-wide SNP genotypes for about 55% of the 666 donors were used in a later genetic analysis, which treated that subset as a discovery cohort. All discovery cohort repertoires had been generated on a single sequencing platform. HLA typing included class I and class II loci at four-digit resolution. The number of typed donors differed by locus: about 620-640 for A, B, C, DRB1 and DQB1; approximately 540 for DQA1; approximately 600 for DPA1; and roughly 470 for DPB1. Several DR-DQ haplotypes were treated as single units for association and clustering because of strong linkage in the cohort. Across under 500 genotyped donors of the cohort, an average of roughly 250,000 unique TCR beta nucleotide sequences per donor were sequenced, and 15% to 20% of those sequences were non-productive.

Paper-wide results and their limitations: Broadly in line with IMGT annotations, most TCR beta V segments showed up in productive rearrangements about 87% or about 30% of the time in an earlier analysis of roughly 590 of the donors. Assigning TCR associations to individual alleles was difficult when HLA alleles, especially DR and DQ, strongly co-occurred. In vitro tests confirmed that three of the cytomegalovirus-associated TCR beta chains recognize cytomegalovirus antigens. A further reported finding was that TCR beta sequences accurately predicted the HLA-A and HLA-B alleles for most subjects in the first cohort. Correlated functional status among segregating V segments might be attributable to linkage disequilibrium, but an unknown experimental factor could not be ruled out. A later analysis found that HLA-associated TCR beta chains were more clonally expanded and had lower generation probabilities than equally common non-associated chains. HLA typing was unavailable for some donors at each locus, so association tests used only the typed subset. In this cohort, only TCR beta chains were sequenced, and detectable features were limited by the absence of alpha or paired-chain data. Compared with the approximately 600-donor mean, donors in an Asian-associated ancestry cluster had fewer N-insertions in productive TCRs, according to a later genetic analysis. It was suggested by the authors that the approach could potentially be generalized to other disease states and immunological phenotypes. A later analysis found that TCR association rates varied across HLA loci, with DRB1 alleles showing the most associated TCRs and HLA-C alleles the fewest. In a later analysis, about 16,000 TCR beta sequences were associated with specific HLA alleles at a false discovery rate of 0.05. In both the original and validation cohorts, the classifier was reported to diagnose cytomegalovirus status with high specificity and sensitivity. Sequencing depth was assumed to be roughly uniform across donors in the presence/absence analyses, though that assumption may not hold. V-gene and J-gene trimming of TCR beta chains was associated with a missense DCLRE1C variant in a later genetic analysis, and the association was replicated in an independent cohort. A total of about 150 TCR beta chains were listed by the study as associated with cytomegalovirus. Most CMV-associated TCR beta chains appeared to be HLA-restricted in a later analysis, and the HLA associations seemed to be driven largely by CMV exposure. Most TCR sequences were observed very rarely across donors, whereas some public TCRs were present in many individuals. In a later analysis, several top co-occurrence clusters were reported to appear linked to parvovirus B19, influenza, CMV and Epstein-Barr virus. The earlier analysis of approximately 560 of the donors excluded fewer than 20 rarely observed V segments, including chromosome 9 orphons, because counts were too low. The only immune exposure information available for the cohort was CMV serostatus. The 87-base-pair reads could not distinguish some IMGT-functional V segments, including TRBV6-2 and TRBV6-3, so those segments were excluded. A cluster of highly shared sequence variants was judged likely to be a technical artifact of the sequencing pipeline.

The junction shows trimming of 5 bases on V and 10 bases on J, plus 15 bases between the germline ends. From a lookup of the germline V gene (reference sequence), CDR1 and CDR2 are LNHNV and YYDKDF. From its cysteine to its phenylalanine, the CDR3 spans 14 amino acids. CDR3 DNA is the only sequence kept; it has 42 bases, read in frame from the first base. The library relied on the immunoSEQ multiplex PCR assay. The multiplex PCR relied on a mix of 60 forward primers for TCR Vbeta segments and 13 reverse primers for TCR Jbeta segments. Amplification of the CDR3 region of rearranged TCR beta genes was performed with a multiplex PCR assay on genomic DNA. On the Illumina HiSeq System, the amplified TCR beta libraries were sequenced as 87-base-pair reads. On the authors' methods: A later analysis tallied 75 million to 85 million unique TCR beta chains across the 550 to 850 repertoires, and about 10 million of those chains were shared by two or more donors. Raw reads were error-corrected and collapsed into unique sequences by a nearest-neighbor algorithm in which closely related sequences were merged to remove PCR and sequencing errors. CDR3 sequences were aligned to IMGT reference sequences to assign V, D and J gene segments. For a sequence to be retained, a match of at least six nucleotides to both a V gene segment and a J gene segment was required. A rearrangement counted as productive if the CDR3 had no stop codons and remained in frame with V and J, and every other rearrangement counted as non-productive. Following IMGT convention, CDR3 was defined as the stretch from the second conserved V-encoded cysteine to the conserved J-encoded phenylalanine. The earlier analysis of fewer than 750 of the donors excluded sequences that lacked an unambiguous match to a single V gene segment. An earlier analysis of some 500 of the donors classified V segments as functional when productive rearrangements were above 56.7% and as segregating when the standard deviation between donors was above 5%. A statistical classification framework was developed to diagnose cytomegalovirus status using the catalog of TCR beta chain sequences. In a later analysis, TCR nucleotide sequences were compared against IMGT/GENE-DB human TR gene sequences so that V and J genes could be assigned. The TCRdist pipeline was used in a later analysis to assign CDR3 sequences and most-parsimonious VDJ recombination scenarios. In a later analysis, each TCR beta chain was defined by its CDR3 amino acid sequence together with its V-gene family, and reads without a unique V-gene family were excluded. To address suspected cross-contamination and a sequencing artifact, a later analysis removed over 500 highly shared, low-generation-probability nucleotide sequences. For each public chain, a later analysis derived a clonal expansion index from normalized ranks of inferred template counts within each repertoire. In a later analysis, generation probabilities were computed using a VDJ recombination model fitted to out-of-frame rearrangements, and the results were checked against IGoR. In a later analysis, hypergeometric tests were used to score TCR-TCR, TCR-HLA and TCR-CMV co-occurrence, with a repertoire-size bias correction applied to TCR pairs. False discovery rates were estimated in a later analysis by permuting HLA or CMV assignments 20 times. In a later analysis, co-occurring TCRs were grouped with DBSCAN, and TCRdist sequence similarity was added when clustering was performed within HLA-allele-positive subsets. For co-occurrence clustering, repertoires with fewer than 30,000 or more than 120,000 public chains were excluded, along with a handful of repertoires with anomalous nucleotide sharing. Held by TCRdb, this immuneACCESS table contains in-frame sequences only and omits some clones. Under half of the omission traces to an unresolved V gene where checked; the cause of the rest is unknown. That table furnishes V, J and clone size, whereas the DNA furnished D and trimming. Present in this sample are 100,000 or so clones, 74% of which were seen just once. Just over 2% of the sample is taken by the ten largest.

In total, around 600 healthy bone marrow donors made up the cohort. Cohort members were all nominally healthy when sampled, although unrecorded immune exposures were likely present. CMV serostatus was recorded as positive for 289 and negative for about 50% of the roughly 670 cohort members, whereas no CMV serostatus was recorded for the donor in question. Each donor provided a peripheral blood sample, and peripheral blood mononuclear cells were used for TCR beta sequencing. Genomic DNA extraction from the blood cell samples was performed with the Qiagen DNeasy Blood Extraction Kit. Input material: PBMCs. This TCR came from a human donor in good health. The chain is made from TRBV15 and TRBJ1-6; no D gene is confidently identified. The CDR3 in this case is CATSPTSTGSPLHF. The DNA is TGTGCCACCAGCCCAACTTCTACCGGGTCACCCCTCCACTTT.